This record looks at one T cell receptor beta chain sequence and its context. An end of the junction differs from the germline gene, which may be a read error. The CDR3 runs 16 residues. The germline V gene encodes CDR1 MDHEN and CDR2 SYDVKM. The data originate from a study of shared clonotypes between healthy human individuals. Generated by immunoSEQ multiplex PCR, the TCRdb table keeps only in-frame clones and is missing some. The table shows some 1,400,000 clones, with roughly 97% occurring only once. The sequencing sample was made of naive CD4+ T cells sorted from blood. This sample's subset: CD45RA+ positively selected. This chain uses TRBV28 with TRBJ2-3; TRBD2 aligns across 9 bases. This clonotype was sampled from a man younger than 45 in good health. The CDR3 region is CPGASGKGASTDTQYF. The CDR3 region has the DNA TGCCCCGGGGCTAGCGGGAAGGGGGCTAGCACAGATACGCAGTATTTT.